This entry lists 4 T cell receptor beta chains sequenced from one sample in a study of blood T cell repertoires in COVID-19. Profiled with immunoSEQ multiplex PCR; TCRdb holds only in-frame clones, not every one. Found here are some 110,000 clones, 65% to 90% of them singletons; the top ten hold around 4.8%. The sample comprised peripheral blood. All receptors derive from a man between 60 and 75 years old with acute or convalescent COVID-19.

This sequence joins TRBV6-7 and TRBJ1-2, with TRBD1 as a possible D gene (5 bases). TRBV6-7 is classed as an ORF, of uncertain function. The CDR3 is made up of 15 amino acids. V was shortened by 2 bases and J by 4 bases, with 14 bases between the two germline ends. The CDR3 loop reads CASSYLRGLGYGYTF. CDR3 DNA: TGTGCCAGCAGTTACCTCCGGGGGTTAGGCTATGGCTACACCTTC.

The V call is TRBV3-1 (or the pseudogene TRBV3-2), the J call TRBJ1-5; possibly TRBD1 for D (5 bases). The CDR3 has 15 amino acids. V dropped 0 bases and J dropped 9 bases, with 15 bases sitting between them. Germline loops: CDR1 LGHDT, CDR2 YNNKEL (reference sequence). The CDR3 nucleotides read TGTGCCAGCAGCCAAGATCAAACAGGCGGAAGGCCCCAGCATTTT. It is translated as CASSQDQTGGRPQHF.

The chain combines TRBV6-2 or TRBV6-3 with TRBJ1-5; D unresolved. The CDR3 consists of 12 residues. The V end was cut by 4 bases, the J end by 6 bases, with 7 bases between. Germline CDR1 is MNHEY and CDR2 is SVGEGT. CDR3 sequence (DNA): TGTGCCAGCAGTTCGCCGGGTCAGCCCCAGCATTTT. Translating gives CASSSPGQPQHF.

This sequence joins TRBV7-2 and TRBJ1-1; 9 bases map to TRBD1. Germline loops: CDR1 SGHTA, CDR2 FQGNSA. The CDR3 length is 13 residues. J lost 5 bases, V lost 7 bases, and 5 bases had no gene match. The CDR3: CASTQTGGTEAFF. CDR3 bases: TGTGCCAGCACCCAGACAGGGGGAACTGAAGCTTTCTTT.